A selection of T cell receptor beta chains follows, all from one sample in a study of blood T cell repertoires in COVID-19. The method was immunoSEQ multiplex PCR; TCRdb's version includes in-frame clones alone and lacks a portion of them. The sample has about 46,000 clones, around nine tenths seen once. Specimen: peripheral blood. The origin of the receptors is a man between 60 and 75 years old with acute or convalescent COVID-19. Both conserved end residues are part of each CDR3.

v_gene: TRBV6-1; CDR3aa: CASSEDRGYGETQYF
v_gene: TRBV3-1/TRBV3-2; CDR3aa: CASSQDHTGGGNQPQHF
v_gene: TRBV7-9; CDR3aa: CASSFRLAGTNEQFF
v_gene: TRBV10-2; CDR3aa: CASSEMGGGYTF
v_gene: TRBV5-4; CDR3aa: CASSRGSSYNSPLHF
v_gene: TRBV28; CDR3aa: CASSFSASGGAADTQYF
v_gene: TRBV13; CDR3aa: CASSFPGLAGLRTYNEQFF
v_gene: TRBV11-2; CDR3aa: CASSLVLGNTIYF
v_gene: TRBV4-2; CDR3aa: CASSQERRTGELFF
v_gene: TRBV2; CDR3aa: CASKGQGVGEAFF
v_gene: TRBV5-6; CDR3aa: CASSNRLAGGHYEQYF
v_gene: TRBV6-2/TRBV6-3; CDR3aa: CASSYGQGHQPQHF
v_gene: TRBV12-3/TRBV12-4; CDR3aa: CASLRGRTGELFF
v_gene: TRBV7-6; CDR3aa: CASSLAGAAQETQYF
v_gene: TRBV6-2/TRBV6-3; CDR3aa: CASSYRGGDQPQHF
v_gene: TRBV3-1/TRBV3-2; CDR3aa: CASSQYGDEQFF
v_gene: TRBV6-6; CDR3aa: CASSPPRQGISKTEAFF
v_gene: TRBV5-1; CDR3aa: CASSPNGGQAEAFF
v_gene: TRBV14; CDR3aa: CASSRMGQGRAFF
v_gene: TRBV2; CDR3aa: CASSLDRATNEKLFF
v_gene: TRBV5-1; CDR3aa: CASSLDSGGANEQFF
v_gene: TRBV6-5; CDR3aa: CASSYLVGRVGYGYTF
v_gene: TRBV20-1; CDR3aa: CSASLAGFQETQYF
v_gene: TRBV6-4; CDR3aa: CASSVEDSAEAFF
v_gene: TRBV2; CDR3aa: CASSEGAMNTEAFF
v_gene: TRBV11-2; CDR3aa: CASSLSPYEQYF
v_gene: TRBV1; CDR3aa: CTSSPWGSPYGYTF
v_gene: TRBV2; CDR3aa: CASARPRTGHEQYF
v_gene: TRBV14; CDR3aa: CASSPMGEGVYGYTF
v_gene: TRBV4-3; CDR3aa: CASTSRVWGTEAFF
v_gene: TRBV5-1; CDR3aa: CASSLDGGRVEQYF